This is a list of T cell receptor beta chains from one sample in a study of T cell changes during pregnancy in multiple sclerosis. Assay used: immunoSEQ multiplex PCR; TCRdb lists only in-frame clones, some missing. The sample has tens of thousands of clones; around 90% are singletons. Sequenced here: CD4+ T cells from peripheral blood mononuclear cells, sampled in the third trimester of pregnancy. The receptors were sampled from a female donor with multiple sclerosis, enrolled in a pregnancy study. CDR3s include the opening cysteine and the closing phenylalanine or tryptophan. D genes are given only for firm matches. For some rows the clone size is stated as once, few or many, or as a class when expanded; others skip it.

TRBV5-4	TRBD2	NA	TRBJ2-1	CASSLGGLAGGINEQFF	TGTGCCAGCAGCTTGGGCGGACTAGCGGGAGGAATCAATGAGCAGTTCTTC
TRBV27	TRBD2	NA	TRBJ2-2	CASSTSGNTGELFF	TGTGCCAGCAGTACTAGCGGGAACACCGGGGAGCTGTTTTTT
TRBV29-1	NA	NA	TRBJ2-3	CSVDSPLTQYF	TGCAGCGTTGACAGTCCCCTTACGCAGTATTTT
TRBV11-2	TRBD2	NA	TRBJ2-7	CASSPSGSGEQYF	TGTGCCAGCAGCCCAAGCGGGAGCGGCGAGCAGTACTTC
TRBV4-3	TRBD2	few	TRBJ2-7	CASSLRLAGRDEQYF	TGCGCCAGCAGCCTCCGACTAGCGGGAAGAGACGAGCAGTACTTC
TRBV19	NA	NA	TRBJ2-3	CASSLLLGTSGDTQYF	TGTGCCAGTAGTTTACTACTCGGGACTTCGGGAGATACGCAGTATTTT
TRBV7-2	NA	once	TRBJ2-1	CASSLDSTVSNEQFF	TGTGCCAGCAGCTTAGACTCGACAGTTAGCAATGAGCAGTTCTTC
TRBV12-5	NA	few	TRBJ1-1	CASGLVLGGENTEAFF	TGTGCTAGTGGTTTGGTACTTGGGGGCGAGAACACTGAAGCTTTCTTT
TRBV7-3	TRBD2	once	TRBJ2-3	CASSTTGTSLPPDTQYF	TGTGCCAGCAGCACTACCGGGACTAGTCTTCCTCCAGATACGCAGTATTTT
TRBV19	NA	NA	TRBJ2-5	CASSSIFFGSTRRRETQYF	TGTGCCAGTAGTTCGATCTTTTTCGGGAGCACCAGACGACGAGAGACCCAGTACTTC
TRBV19	NA	NA	TRBJ2-7	CASSINRDNYEQYF	TGTGCCAGTAGTATAAATCGGGACAACTACGAGCAGTACTTC
TRBV4-2	TRBD1	NA	TRBJ1-1	CASSTGQGRNTEAFF	TGTGCCAGCAGCACTGGACAGGGGCGGAACACTGAAGCTTTCTTT
TRBV29-1	NA	NA	TRBJ2-7	CSASGGTVSYEQYF	TGCAGCGCCTCGGGCGGGACAGTTTCTTACGAGCAGTACTTC
TRBV2	TRBD2	once	TRBJ2-3	CASSRDYTDTQYF	TGTGCCAGCAGTAGGGACTACACAGATACGCAGTATTTT
TRBV7-6	TRBD1	NA	TRBJ1-4	CASSLRDRGEKLFF	TGTGCCAGCAGCTTAAGGGACAGGGGTGAAAAACTGTTTTTT
TRBV6-6	TRBD1	NA	TRBJ2-1	CASSNDRVGAYNEQFF	TGTGCCAGCAGTAATGACAGGGTTGGGGCGTACAATGAGCAGTTCTTC
TRBV15	NA	NA	TRBJ2-6	CATSRAGSGANVLTF	TGTGCCACCAGCAGAGCAGGTTCCGGGGCCAACGTCCTGACTTTC
TRBV5-1	TRBD1	NA	TRBJ2-1	CASSQGTGWNNEQFF	TGCGCCAGCAGCCAAGGGACAGGGTGGAACAATGAGCAGTTCTTC
TRBV28	TRBD2	NA	TRBJ2-7	CASRPALAGSYEQYF	TGTGCCAGCAGACCCGCCCTAGCGGGCTCCTACGAGCAGTACTTC
TRBV19	NA	NA	TRBJ1-1	CASIGFPSSAEAFF	TGTGCCAGTATTGGATTCCCTAGCTCGGCTGAAGCTTTCTTT
TRBV11-3	NA	NA	TRBJ2-1	CASSFFGRYNEQFF	TGTGCCAGCAGCTTTTTTGGGCGCTACAATGAGCAGTTCTTC
TRBV29-1	TRBD2	NA	TRBJ2-5	CSVRVTSGQETQYF	TGCAGCGTCAGGGTGACTAGCGGACAAGAGACCCAGTACTTC
TRBV27	NA	NA	TRBJ2-6	CASSLTGPGANVLTF	TGTGCCAGCAGTTTAACAGGGCCGGGGGCCAACGTCCTGACTTTC
TRBV7-3	NA	NA	TRBJ1-1	CASSETVRNTEAFF	TGTGCCAGCAGCGAGACAGTGAGGAACACTGAAGCTTTCTTT
TRBV29-1	NA	NA	TRBJ2-1	CSFERGGVSEQFF	TGCAGCTTTGAGAGGGGGGGAGTTAGTGAGCAGTTCTTC
TRBV6-5	NA	NA	TRBJ2-7	CASSYGFGSYEQYF	TGTGCCAGCAGTTACGGGTTTGGGAGCTACGAGCAGTACTTC
TRBV29-1	NA	NA	TRBJ2-1	CSVGAGESYRGGQFF	TGCAGCGTTGGGGCAGGGGAGTCCTACCGCGGAGGGCAGTTCTTC
TRBV28	TRBD1	NA	TRBJ1-5	CAIKDRGRDQPQHF	TGTGCCATCAAAGACAGGGGACGGGATCAGCCCCAGCATTTT
TRBV4-3	NA	once	TRBJ2-1	CASSQDTLVARRFF	TGCGCCAGCAGCCAAGATACCCTAGTCGCTCGACGGTTCTTC
TRBV2	TRBD2	NA	TRBJ2-7	CASSEEAGVYEQYF	TGTGCCAGCAGTGAAGAAGCGGGAGTCTACGAGCAGTACTTC
TRBV27	TRBD2	NA	TRBJ2-1	CASSPLGGRANEQFF	TGTGCCAGCAGTCCCCTGGGCGGGAGGGCCAATGAGCAGTTCTTC
TRBV30	NA	once	TRBJ1-2	CAWGPKIQGLSGGYTF	TGTGCCTGGGGACCAAAGATTCAGGGACTCTCGGGAGGCTACACCTTC
TRBV28	NA	NA	TRBJ1-2	CASIPEGRGVYTF	TGTGCCAGCATCCCTGAGGGGAGGGGGGTGTACACCTTC
TRBV6-6	NA	NA	TRBJ2-7	CASSYDSSSEQYF	TGTGCCAGCAGTTACGACTCTAGCTCCGAGCAGTACTTC
TRBV6-6	NA	NA	TRBJ2-7	CASRPDPGGSYEQYF	TGTGCCAGCAGACCCGACCCCGGGGGTTCCTACGAGCAGTACTTC
TRBV2	NA	NA	TRBJ1-5	CASRGGRNSNQPQHF	TGTGCCAGCAGGGGAGGGAGAAATAGCAATCAGCCCCAGCATTTT
TRBV28	TRBD2	NA	TRBJ2-1	CASSFLSGREDEQFF	TGTGCCAGCAGTTTTTTGAGCGGGAGGGAGGATGAGCAGTTCTTC
TRBV19	TRBD1	NA	TRBJ1-2	CASSIAGQGDYGYTF	TGTGCCAGTAGTATAGCGGGACAGGGCGACTATGGCTACACCTTC
TRBV2	NA	NA	TRBJ2-5	CASSADRTETQYF	TGTGCCAGCAGTGCCGACAGGACGGAGACCCAGTACTTC
TRBV30	NA	NA	TRBJ1-5	CAWSRQDEIQPQHF	TGTGCCTGGAGTCGACAGGACGAAATTCAGCCCCAGCATTTT
TRBV28	NA	NA	TRBJ2-1	CASSGARELTGEQFF	TGTGCCAGCAGTGGTGCCCGGGAACTTACGGGTGAGCAGTTCTTC
TRBV6-6	NA	NA	TRBJ2-1	CASSSQGHGRNEQFF	TGTGCCAGCAGTTCCCAGGGGCACGGAAGAAATGAGCAGTTCTTC
TRBV9	TRBD2	NA	TRBJ2-3	CASSVDAGLAGARSTDTQYF	TGTGCCAGCAGCGTAGATGCCGGGCTAGCGGGAGCACGGAGCACAGATACGCAGTATTTT